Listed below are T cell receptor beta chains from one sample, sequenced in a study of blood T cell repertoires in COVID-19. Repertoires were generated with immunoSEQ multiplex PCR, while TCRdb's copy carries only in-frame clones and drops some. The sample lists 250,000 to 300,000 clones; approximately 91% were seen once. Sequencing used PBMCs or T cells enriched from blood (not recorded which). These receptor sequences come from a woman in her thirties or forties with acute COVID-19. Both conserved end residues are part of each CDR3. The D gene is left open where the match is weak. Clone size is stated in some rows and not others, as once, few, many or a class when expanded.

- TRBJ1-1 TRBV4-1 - TGCGCCAGCACCCCGGACCGGGGGGGCTCAATGAACACTGAAGCTTTCTTT CASTPDRGGSMNTEAFF
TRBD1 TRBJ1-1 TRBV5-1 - TGCGCCAGCAGCCGAGGACAGGGAAGTTTGAACACTGAAGCTTTCTTT CASSRGQGSLNTEAFF
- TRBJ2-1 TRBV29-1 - TGCAGCGTTGAGGGTCCCCATACGGGGAGCTCACTCAATGAGCAGTTCTTC CSVEGPHTGSSLNEQFF
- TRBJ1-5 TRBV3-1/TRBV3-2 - TGTGCCACTTCGGACGGACATAGCAATCAGCCCCAGCATTTT CATSDGHSNQPQHF
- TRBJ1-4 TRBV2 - TGTGCCAGCAGTGAAGTAAGAGTTGAAAAACTGTTTTTT CASSEVRVEKLFF
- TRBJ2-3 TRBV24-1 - TGTGCCACCAGTGATCGGGACAAAGGGGGAGATACGCAGTATTTT CATSDRDKGGDTQYF
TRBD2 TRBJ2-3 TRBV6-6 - TGTGCCAGCAGCCGAACCTCTATGGGCGGGGGATACACAGATACGCAGTATTTT CASSRTSMGGGYTDTQYF
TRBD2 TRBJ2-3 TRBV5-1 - TGCGCCAGCAGCTTGGAACTCGGTAGCGGGGGGCTGAGGGCAGATACGCAGTATTTT CASSLELGSGGLRADTQYF
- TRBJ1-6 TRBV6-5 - TGTGCCAGCATGGGGGGGTCCATTTTAAGTTCACCCCTCCACTTT CASMGGSILSSPLHF
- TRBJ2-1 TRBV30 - TGTGCCTGGAGTGTGGGTCTAGCGTGGTACAATGAGCAGTTCTTC CAWSVGLAWYNEQFF
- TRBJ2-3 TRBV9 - TGTGCCAGCAGCGTAGGAGGCTACACAGATACGCAGTATTTT CASSVGGYTDTQYF
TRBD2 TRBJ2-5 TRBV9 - TGTGCCAGCAGCCCTGGGGGACTAGCGGGGAGAGAGACCCAGTACTTC CASSPGGLAGRETQYF
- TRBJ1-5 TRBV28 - TGTGCCAGCAGTGGATGGTTTGCAAAACAAACGAGGCAGCCCCAGCATTTT CASSGWFAKQTRQPQHF
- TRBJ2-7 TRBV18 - TGTGCCAGCTCACCGGGACTTGCCTACGAGCAGTACTTC CASSPGLAYEQYF
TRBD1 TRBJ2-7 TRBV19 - TGTGCCAGTAGTATAGGACAGGGCTACGAGCAGTACTTC CASSIGQGYEQYF
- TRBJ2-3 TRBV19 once TGTGCCAGCAAACAAGAAAAGAGCACAGATACGCAGTATTTT CASKQEKSTDTQYF
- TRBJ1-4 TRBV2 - TGTGCCAGCAGGGACAAAGGAACCCGTAATGAAAAACTGTTTTTT CASRDKGTRNEKLFF
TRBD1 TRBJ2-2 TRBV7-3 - TGTGCCAGCAGTCCGGACAGGGGGACGAACACCGGGGAGCTGTTTTTT CASSPDRGTNTGELFF
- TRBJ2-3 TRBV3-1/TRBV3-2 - TGTGCCAGCAGCCAAGGGGAGGGGGGCAGGGCGCAGTATTTT CASSQGEGGRAQYF
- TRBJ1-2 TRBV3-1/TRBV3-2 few TGTGCCAGCAGCCCACTGGACAGAAGGTATGGCTACACCTTC CASSPLDRRYGYTF
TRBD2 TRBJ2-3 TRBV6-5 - TGTGCCAGCAGTTACTCATGGACTAGCCCCCCAGATACGCAGTATTTT CASSYSWTSPPDTQYF
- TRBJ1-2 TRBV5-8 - TGTGCCAGCAGGCGAGGCGGCTATGGCTACACCTTC CASRRGGYGYTF
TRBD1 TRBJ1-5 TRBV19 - TGTGCCAGTAGCCGGACAGGACAAATGGTCCAGCCCCAGCATTTT CASSRTGQMVQPQHF
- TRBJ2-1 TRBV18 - TGTGCCAGCTCACCCCCAGCGGATCCCTACAATGAGCAGTTCTTC CASSPPADPYNEQFF
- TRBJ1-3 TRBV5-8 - TGTGCCAGCAGCTTGGGTCAGATCTCTGGAAACACCATATATTTT CASSLGQISGNTIYF
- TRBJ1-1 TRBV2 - TGTGCCACCGGACAGAATGAAGCTTTCTTT CATGQNEAFF
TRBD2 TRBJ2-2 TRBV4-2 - TGTGCCAGCAGCCAAGAGGCGGGAGGGCCCGGGGAGCTGTTTTTT CASSQEAGGPGELFF
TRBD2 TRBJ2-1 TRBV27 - TGTGCCAGCAGCCCCGGCGGGGGGGTAAAGGAGCAGTTCTTC CASSPGGGVKEQFF
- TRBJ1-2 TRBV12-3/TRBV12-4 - TGTGCCAGCAGCCCCCGGGGGAATGGCTACACCTTC CASSPRGNGYTF
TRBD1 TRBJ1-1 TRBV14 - TGTGCCAGCAGCCGGGGACAGGGTGGGACTGAAGCTTTCTTT CASSRGQGGTEAFF
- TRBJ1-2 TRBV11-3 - TGTGCCAGCAGCACCGGGGGAGACCCCTCTCCATCTCGATATGGCTACACCTTC CASSTGGDPSPSRYGYTF
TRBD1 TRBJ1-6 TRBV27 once TGTGCCAGCAGTCCTCACCCAGGGGGCTCACATTCACCCCTCCACTTT CASSPHPGGSHSPLHF
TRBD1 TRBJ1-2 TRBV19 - TGTGCCAGTAGTAGGGGACAGAACTATGGCTACACCTTC CASSRGQNYGYTF
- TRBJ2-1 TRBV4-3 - TGCGCCAGCAGCCAGGCAGCCTGGCCATTGACTTTCAATGAGCAGTTCTTC CASSQAAWPLTFNEQFF
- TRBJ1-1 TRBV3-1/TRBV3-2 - TGTGCCAGCAGCCAGTCCAGGGGCACTGAAGCTTTCTTT CASSQSRGTEAFF
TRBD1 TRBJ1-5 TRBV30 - TGTGCCTGGAGTGCCGAGGGGGCGAGGGATCAGCCCCAGCATTTT CAWSAEGARDQPQHF
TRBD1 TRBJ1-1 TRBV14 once TGTGCCAGCAGCAAAACAGGGGCGTCCATGAACACTGAAGCTTTCTTT CASSKTGASMNTEAFF
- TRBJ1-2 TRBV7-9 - TGTGCCGTCAACTTAGAGCTCGGGGGCTATGGCTACACCTTC CAVNLELGGYGYTF
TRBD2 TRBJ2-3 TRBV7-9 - TGTGCCAGCAGCTGCCGCGGGGGGGGGACAGATACGCAGTATTTT CASSCRGGGTDTQYF
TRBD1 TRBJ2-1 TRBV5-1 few TGCGCCAGCAGCTTGGCGGGACAGCTCTACAATGAGCAGTTCTTC CASSLAGQLYNEQFF
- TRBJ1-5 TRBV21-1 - TGTGCCAGCAGCAAAGCCCCCTCGGGGGGCCCCAATCAGCCCCAGCATTTT CASSKAPSGGPNQPQHF
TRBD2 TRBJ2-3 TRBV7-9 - TGTGCCAGCAGAACCACTGGGACTAGCGGGGAGCATACGCAGTATTTT CASRTTGTSGEHTQYF
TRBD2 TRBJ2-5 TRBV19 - TGTGCCAGTAGTTGGACTAGCGGGTTCCAAGAGACCCAGTACTTC CASSWTSGFQETQYF
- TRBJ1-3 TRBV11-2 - TGTGCCAGCAGCTTACTCCTTGTGGGCAGCTCGAACTCTGGAAACACCATATATTTT CASSLLLVGSSNSGNTIYF
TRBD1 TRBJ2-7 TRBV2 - TGTGCCAGCAGTGTTGCACAGGGGTACGAGCAGTACTTC CASSVAQGYEQYF
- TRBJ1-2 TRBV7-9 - TGTGCCAGCAGCCCTGAGACAAGTTCAAGCTATGGCTACACCTTC CASSPETSSSYGYTF
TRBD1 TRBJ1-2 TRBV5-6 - TGTGCCAGCCGCCCCATCAGGGGGGGCTACACCTTC CASRPIRGGYTF
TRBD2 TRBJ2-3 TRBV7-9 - TGTGCCAGCAGCAGGACTAGCGGGAGGCCCACAGATACGCAGTATTTT CASSRTSGRPTDTQYF
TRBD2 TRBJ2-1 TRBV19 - TGTGCCAGTAGTGTTCCGGGACTAAGATACAATGAGCAGTTCTTC CASSVPGLRYNEQFF
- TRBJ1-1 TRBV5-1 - TGCGCCAGCAGCTTGGAGACTTCAGAAGCTTTCTTT CASSLETSEAFF